These T cell receptor beta chains were read from a single sample in a study of post-analysis software for immune sequencing data. TCRdb reprocessed the PCR reads with MiXCR, giving one entry per CDR3 protein. This table has 400,000 to 500,000 distinct CDR3 sequences, approximately 39% appearing once. Sequenced material: blood. The receptors were sampled from a girl aged 2-10 years with multiple sclerosis. Both conserved end residues are part of each CDR3. Fields, in order: D gene, clone size, J gene, V gene, CDR3 protein, CDR3 DNA. D genes are given only for firm matches. A row's size may be missing; if present it is once, few, many or a size class.

>.|few|TRBJ1-5|TRBV10-3
CAISEGHLDNQPQHF
TGTGCCATCAGTGAGGGACATCTAGACAATCAGCCCCAGCATTTT
>TRBD1|.|TRBJ2-5|TRBV4-3
CASSQRTGGAKTQYF
TGCGCCAGCAGCCAAAGGACAGGGGGCGCAAAGACCCAGTACTTC
>TRBD2|few|TRBJ2-1|TRBV4-3
CASSQVRGLAGGYNEQFF
TGCGCCAGCAGCCAAGTACGCGGGCTAGCGGGAGGTTACAATGAGCAGTTCTTC
>.|.|TRBJ2-4|TRBV6-2/TRBV6-3
CASSYGQGNIQYF
TGTGCCAGCAGTTACGGCCAGGGGAACATTCAGTACTTC
>.|few|TRBJ2-7|TRBV4-3
CASSQDYSGLTYEQYF
TGCGCCAGCAGCCAAGATTATTCGGGTCTCACCTACGAGCAGTACTTC
>TRBD1|.|TRBJ2-7|TRBV12-3/TRBV12-4
CASSRGQSYEQYF
TGTGCCAGTAGCCGGGGACAGTCCTACGAGCAGTACTTC
>.|few|TRBJ2-1|TRBV12-3/TRBV12-4
CASSLLARNEQFF
TGTGCCAGCAGTTTGCTAGCCCGAAATGAGCAGTTCTTC
>.|few|TRBJ2-1|TRBV14
CASSQDRASFAYNEQFF
TGTGCCAGCAGCCAAGATAGGGCCAGCTTCGCATACAATGAGCAGTTCTTC
>TRBD2|.|TRBJ2-1|TRBV28
CASSLFSGGRNNEQFF
TGTGCCAGCAGTTTATTTAGTGGCGGGAGGAACAATGAGCAGTTCTTC
>.|many|TRBJ2-5|TRBV11-1
CASSPVEETQYF
TGTGCCAGCAGCCCAGTAGAAGAGACCCAGTACTTC
>TRBD1|once|TRBJ1-4|TRBV13
CASSVQGADNEKLFF
TGTGCCAGCAGCGTTCAGGGGGCGGATAATGAAAAACTGTTTTTT
>.|few|TRBJ2-1|TRBV7-3
CASSLTDSRQFF
TGTGCCAGCAGCTTAACGGACAGCAGGCAGTTCTTC
>TRBD1|.|TRBJ2-1|TRBV4-2
CASSPLGTGNEQFF
TGTGCCAGCAGCCCACTGGGGACAGGCAATGAGCAGTTCTTC
>.|.|TRBJ1-2|TRBV7-2
CASSSDSMEGKSYGYTF
TGTGCCAGCAGTTCTGACTCCATGGAGGGAAAAAGCTATGGCTACACCTTC
>.|.|TRBJ2-7|TRBV20-1
CSARVSHQGNSYEQYF
TGCAGTGCTAGAGTTAGTCATCAGGGAAACTCCTACGAGCAGTACTTC
>.|.|TRBJ2-5|TRBV12-3/TRBV12-4
CASSPGSGLQYF
TGTGCCAGTAGTCCCGGGTCGGGTCTCCAGTACTTC
>.|once|TRBJ2-4|TRBV4-1
CASSQGGVVAKNIQYF
TGCGCCAGCAGCCAAGGGGGGGTTGTCGCCAAAAACATTCAGTACTTC
>TRBD1|.|TRBJ2-7|TRBV5-1
CASSTRQGSNEQYF
TGCGCCAGCAGCACCAGACAGGGATCCAACGAGCAGTACTTC
>TRBD2|.|TRBJ2-3|TRBV27
CASSSSRLAAQYF
TGTGCCAGCAGTTCCTCGCGACTAGCGGCGCAGTATTTT
>.|.|TRBJ2-7|TRBV28
CASSPSGESYEQYF
TGTGCCAGCAGCCCCAGTGGGGAGAGCTACGAGCAGTACTTC
>TRBD1|few|TRBJ1-2|TRBV27
CASSLEKGLGTGAKQRYGYTF
TGTGCCAGCAGTTTAGAAAAGGGGTTGGGGACAGGGGCAAAGCAAAGGTATGGCTACACCTTC
>.|.|TRBJ2-3|TRBV7-8
CASSLAETVVRTDTQYF
TGTGCCAGCAGCTTAGCGGAGACCGTCGTGCGCACAGATACGCAGTATTTT
>.|few|TRBJ2-7|TRBV29-1
CSVGQGGDEQYF
TGCAGCGTTGGCCAGGGGGGCGACGAGCAGTACTTC
>TRBD1|once|TRBJ1-6|TRBV3-1
CASSPGTGGSNSPLHF
TGTGCCAGCAGCCCGGGGACAGGGGGAAGTAATTCACCCCTCCACTTT
>TRBD2|.|TRBJ2-3|TRBV5-1
CASSLYPSGSTGTQYF
TGCGCCAGCAGCTTGTATCCTAGCGGAAGCACAGGTACGCAGTATTTT
>.|.|TRBJ2-1|TRBV2
CASSDTGNNEQFF
TGTGCCAGCAGTGACACGGGGAACAATGAGCAGTTCTTC
>.|once|TRBJ1-6|TRBV7-9
CASSLRGNSPLHF
TGTGCCAGCAGCTTACGGGGGAATTCACCCCTCCACTTT
>TRBD1|.|TRBJ2-4|TRBV2
CASSRTGVSNPKNIQYF
TGTGCCAGCAGTCGGACAGGGGTCAGTAACCCCAAAAACATTCAGTACTTC
>TRBD1|.|TRBJ2-7|TRBV5-5
CASSLDLQGSEQYF
TGTGCCAGCAGCTTGGACCTACAGGGGAGCGAGCAGTACTTC
>TRBD2|.|TRBJ2-1|TRBV5-1
CASSSAGGGNEQFF
TGCGCCAGCAGCTCAGCGGGAGGGGGAAATGAGCAGTTCTTC
>.|.|TRBJ1-1|TRBV6-6
CASTLHPRNTEAFF
TGTGCCAGCACTTTACACCCTCGGAACACTGAAGCTTTCTTT
>.|.|TRBJ1-6|TRBV6-5
CASTRDGYNSPLHF
TGTGCCAGCACCCGGGACGGCTATAATTCACCCCTCCACTTT
>.|few|TRBJ2-7|TRBV18
CASSPAGGTHYEQYF
TGTGCCAGCTCACCAGCCGGGGGAACGCATTACGAGCAGTACTTC
>.|few|TRBJ2-1|TRBV28
CASNWGAGEQFF
TGTGCCAGCAATTGGGGGGCAGGTGAGCAGTTCTTC
>.|.|TRBJ2-1|TRBV20-1
CSASGAPYNEQFF
TGCAGTGCTAGCGGGGCCCCCTACAATGAGCAGTTCTTC
>TRBD2|.|TRBJ2-7|TRBV5-1
CASSLVRGGASYEQYF
TGCGCCAGCAGCTTGGTTCGCGGGGGGGCTTCCTACGAGCAGTACTTC
>.|few|TRBJ2-6|TRBV7-9
CASSLGPSGANVLTF
TGTGCCAGCAGCTTAGGACCCTCTGGGGCCAACGTCCTGACTTTC
>.|.|TRBJ1-6|TRBV2
CASNGQIHSPLHF
TGTGCCAGCAATGGACAGATTCATTCACCCCTCCACTTT
>.|few|TRBJ2-5|TRBV20-1
CSASSSENQETQYF
TGCAGCGCTTCTAGCAGCGAAAACCAAGAGACCCAGTACTTC
>.|few|TRBJ2-3|TRBV27
CASSFRRGHTDTQYF
TGTGCCAGCAGTTTTAGGCGGGGCCACACAGATACGCAGTATTTT
>.|few|TRBJ2-3|TRBV29-1
CSVARYGSGTDTQYF
TGCAGCGTTGCCCGATATGGGAGTGGCACAGATACGCAGTATTTT
>TRBD1|few|TRBJ2-5|TRBV4-3
CASSQEGRGETQYF
TGCGCCAGCAGCCAAGAGGGCAGGGGGGAGACCCAGTACTTC
>.|.|TRBJ2-3|TRBV4-1
CASSQGVTDTQYF
TGCGCCAGCAGCCAAGGGGTCACAGATACGCAGTATTTT
>.|.|TRBJ2-1|TRBV7-8
CASSLDFWDFRWSYNEQFF
TGTGCCAGCAGCTTAGATTTCTGGGACTTCAGGTGGTCCTACAATGAGCAGTTCTTC
>.|.|TRBJ2-6|TRBV13
CASSLRTGANVLTF
TGTGCCAGCAGCTTACGGACTGGGGCCAACGTCCTGACTTTC
>TRBD1|.|TRBJ2-5|TRBV12-3/TRBV12-4
CASGGTGHHGTQYF
TGTGCCAGCGGGGGGACAGGGCACCATGGGACCCAGTACTTC
>.|few|TRBJ2-2|TRBV7-3
CASSRGLASTGELFF
TGTGCCAGCAGCCGCGGATTAGCTTCCACCGGGGAGCTGTTTTTT
>TRBD2|.|TRBJ2-1|TRBV12-3/TRBV12-4
CAGRPTSGGGNEQFF
TGTGCCGGCAGACCCACTAGCGGGGGCGGAAATGAGCAGTTCTTC
>.|.|TRBJ2-2|TRBV6-1
CASSALRGTGELFF
TGTGCCAGCAGTGCTTTGAGAGGAACCGGGGAGCTGTTTTTT
>TRBD2|few|TRBJ2-4|TRBV7-2
CASSPGLAGPLAKNIQYF
TGTGCCAGCAGCCCTGGACTAGCGGGACCTTTAGCCAAAAACATTCAGTACTTC
>.|.|TRBJ1-2|TRBV29-1
CSAEEGYGYTF
TGCAGCGCGGAGGAGGGCTATGGCTACACCTTC
>TRBD1|few|TRBJ2-1|TRBV6-4
CASSPSGQGNNEQFF
TGTGCCAGCAGCCCCTCGGGACAGGGGAACAATGAGCAGTTCTTC